These 14 T cell receptor beta chains came from one sample sequenced in a study of T-cell memory formation after mild COVID-19. MiXCR was run by TCRdb on the 5' RACE reads, yielding one entry per CDR3 protein. Of roughly 310,000 distinct CDR3 sequences listed, more than 15% were seen once; the top ten hold about a fifth. Sequenced material: PBMCs or a T cell subset sorted from them (not recorded which). Receptor source: a man between 18 and 35 years old who had mild COVID-19 (a few samples of this study predate the infection). Cell type and time point are not known.

This clonotype was counted a few times. The chain recombines TRBV4-2 with TRBJ1-5, with D uncertain. V was trimmed by 1 base and J by 5 bases, leaving 6 bases between them. The CDR3 runs to 13 residues. Germline V CDR1 and CDR2: LGHNA, YNFKEQ. CDR3 nucleotide sequence: TGTGCCAGCAGCCAAGCGGAGGATCAGCCCCAGCATTTT. It codes for CASSQAEDQPQHF.

This clonotype was seen more than once but under ten times. The chain uses TRBV20-1 and TRBJ2-7; D ambiguous. The CDR3 spans 15 residues. Trimming removed 1 base at V and 0 bases at J, with 13 bases between. Germline loops: CDR1 DFQATT, CDR2 SNEGSKA (reference sequence). This CDR3 reads CSARADTASSYEQYV. In DNA, the CDR3 is TGCAGTGCTAGAGCAGACACGGCAAGCTCCTACGAGCAGTACGTC.

In DNA form, the CDR3 reads TGTGCCAGCAGTGAAGGGTTTTACAGCAATCAGCCCCAGCATTTT. This translates into CASSEGFYSNQPQHF. The chain carries TRBV6-5 and TRBJ1-5; no clear D. With 5 bases removed from V and 1 base from J, the gap between germline ends came to 12 bases. This CDR3 region has 15 residues. Germline CDR1 MNHEY, CDR2 SVGAGI.

There are a few counts of this clonotype. This chain uses TRBV20-1 with TRBJ1-2, with TRBD1 matching over 8 bases. This CDR3 has 15 residues. Germline loops: CDR1 DFQATT, CDR2 SNEGSKA (reference sequence). The V segment lost 1 base and the J segment 5 bases; nucleotides outside the gene matches: 9. The CDR3 sequence is CSARVEDRVGYGYTF. The CDR3 bases are TGCAGTGCTAGAGTAGAGGACAGGGTTGGATATGGCTACACCTTC.

The V gene is TRBV9, the J gene TRBJ2-2; D is unclear. CDR3 length: 14 amino acids. V lost 0 bases, J lost 4 bases, and 7 bases lay in between. In germline, CDR1 is SGDLS, CDR2 YYNGEE. Written as DNA, the CDR3 is TGTGCCAGCAGCGTAGAACAGTTCACCGGGGAGCTGTTTTTT. Translating it yields CASSVEQFTGELFF.

This clonotype was seen a handful of times. The chain recombines TRBV7-2 with TRBJ2-6; TRBD1 agrees at 10 bases. Germline CDR1 reads SGHTA; CDR2 reads FQGNSA. The trim removed 5 bases at V and 3 bases at J, leaving 7 bases unmatched. The CDR3 is 17 residues long. The CDR3 nucleotides are TGTGCCAGCAGCACCGGGACAGGGGCGGGTGGGGCCAACGTCCTGACTTTC. The encoded protein is CASSTGTGAGGANVLTF.

The rearrangement uses TRBV15 and TRBJ2-3; TRBD1 or TRBD2 may be the D gene (6 bases each). The germline V gene has CDR1 LNHNV and CDR2 YYDKDF (reference sequence). V was clipped by 0 bases and J by 4 bases, with 14 bases between them. The CDR3 runs 16 residues. The CDR3 loop is CATSRDWRGVSDTQYF. In DNA, the CDR3 is TGTGCCACCAGCAGAGATTGGAGGGGGGTTTCAGATACGCAGTATTTT. The full variable domain, in which reference TRBV15 and TRBJ2-3 provide the parts outside the CDR3, is DAMVIQNPRYQVTQFGKPVTLSCSQTLNHNVMYWYQQKSSQAPKLLFHYYDKDFNNEADTPDNFQSRRPNTSFCFLDIRSPGLGDTAMYLCATSRDWRGVSDTQYFGPGTRLTVL.

This clonotype was picked up a small number of times. The rearrangement joins TRBV29-1 to TRBJ1-1; perhaps TRBD1 as D (5 bases). Germline CDR1 and CDR2: SQVTM and ANQGSEA. V lost 6 bases and J 1 base, leaving 9 bases between the germline ends. CDR3 size: 12 residues. The CDR3 region is CSVGTANTEAFF. The CDR3 DNA sequence: TGCAGCGTAGGGACCGCGAACACTGAAGCTTTCTTT.

This clonotype has only a few counts. J is TRBJ2-1 and V is TRBV6-4; TRBD1 matches 7 bases. CDR1 and CDR2 from the germline V gene are MRHNA and SNTAGT. This CDR3 is 14 amino acids long. The V segment lost 8 bases and the J segment 5 bases; nucleotides outside the gene matches: 9. This chain's CDR3 is CASAAGTANNEQFF. The CDR3 DNA is TGTGCCAGCGCTGCCGGGACAGCCAACAATGAGCAGTTCTTC.

The V call is TRBV12-3 or TRBV12-4, the J call TRBJ1-1; TRBD1 might be the D (5 bases). The V end lost 4 bases, the J end lost 4 bases, and 10 bases lay between the germline ends. This CDR3 spans 13 amino acids. CDR3 in DNA: TGTGCCAGCAGTTCGGGGCTAGTCACTGAAGCTTTCTTT. Encoded protein: CASSSGLVTEAFF.

The chain carries TRBV7-9 and TRBJ1-2, with D uncertain. Germline values: CDR1 SEHNR, CDR2 FQNEAQ (reference sequence). CDR3 length: 12 residues. The V and J ends lost 6 bases and 4 bases respectively, with 9 bases between them. CDR3 nucleotides: TGTGCCAGCAGGGGTTCCGGCTATGGCTACACCTTC. Translation: CASRGSGYGYTF. The full variable domain, in which reference TRBV7-9 and TRBJ1-2 provide the parts outside the CDR3, is DTGVSQNPRHKITKRGQNVTFRCDPISEHNRLYWYRQTLGQGPEFLTYFQNEAQLEKSRLLSDRFSAERPKGSFSTLEIQRTEQGDSAMYLCASRGSGYGYTFGSGTRLTVV.

The V and J genes are TRBV29-1 and TRBJ2-3; D not resolved. The ends were cut back, 3 bases at V and 3 bases at J, with 4 bases in the middle. The germline V gene encodes CDR1 SQVTM and CDR2 ANQGSEA. The CDR3 runs to 11 residues. The CDR3 coding sequence is TGCAGCGTTGAGCGGACAGATACGCAGTATTTT. Translating it yields CSVERTDTQYF.

This clonotype was counted between two and nine times. The chain is built from TRBV10-2 and TRBJ2-7; D is unclear. This CDR3 has 12 residues. In germline, CDR1 is WSHSY, CDR2 SAAADI. V was clipped by 0 bases and J by 6 bases, with 6 bases between them. The CDR3 sequence is CASSESQIEQYV. CDR3 DNA: TGCGCCAGCAGTGAGTCCCAGATCGAGCAGTACGTC.

This clonotype was seen more than once but under ten times. This rearrangement joins TRBV21-1 to TRBJ1-3; TRBD1, the table's D call, was not compared with the DNA. TRBV21-1 is a pseudogene. This CDR3 spans 16 amino acids. The CDR3 spells CASSKAPRGPGNTIYF. The CDR3 coding sequence is TGTGCCAGCAGCAAAGCCCCCAGGGGGCCTGGAAACACCATATATTTT.